The 27 T cell receptor beta chains in this list originate from one sample, sequenced in a study of Graves' ophthalmopathy and Graves' hyperthyroidism (dated by TCRdb to 2016 to 2018). The sample was run on an Illumina HiSeq 2000. For repertoire sequencing, the TCR beta CDR3 regions were amplified from RNA transcripts. The first round of RT-PCR was done with HTBI primers and the Qiagen OneStep RT-PCR kit, and was followed by a second round of multiplex PCR, then size selection and purification. TCRdb reworked the public reads: Q25 trimming with fastp, MiXCR clone assembly, productive beta chains retained. CDR3 protein sequences are deduplicated, and each keeps its most common genes and DNA. Counted in this sample were 650,000 to 900,000 distinct CDR3 sequences; roughly 40% of them appeared once. Of the sample, about 40% falls within the top ten clones. The source material was peripheral blood. The receptor source for this set is an adult man with Graves' ophthalmopathy.

The V call is TRBV9, the J call TRBJ1-1; no reliable D call. Trimming shortened V by 0 bases and J by 4 bases, and 10 bases separated the two germline ends. CDR3 length: 14 residues. Germline assignment: CDR1 SGDLS and CDR2 YYNGEE. The DNA for the CDR3 is TGTGCCAGCAGCGTAGAAAAATGGGGCACTGAAGCTTTCTTT. Its protein is CASSVEKWGTEAFF.

Turning to this clonotype: At one end, the junction sequence differs from germline, possibly due to a read error. The chain joins TRBV7-9 to TRBJ1-2; weak D call: TRBD1 (6 bases). Germline CDR1 and CDR2: SEHNR and FQNEAQ (reference sequence). The CDR3 runs 15 residues. CDR3 residues: CANSLTGGATDGYTF. The CDR3 region has the DNA TGTGCCAACAGCTTAACGGGGGGGGCGACGGATGGCTACACCTTC.

Notes on this clonotype: A much more abundant neighbour one base away suggests this may be a read error. The J gene is TRBJ1-2, the V gene TRBV2, with D maybe TRBD1 (5 bases). In germline, CDR1 is SNHLY, CDR2 FYNNEI. This CDR3 contains 14 residues. The ends were cut back, 6 bases at V and 3 bases at J, with 14 bases in the middle. CDR3 region: CASRDGTDYYGYTF. CDR3 DNA: TGTGCCAGCAGAGATGGGACGGATTACTATGGCTACACCTTC.

This chain joins TRBV20-1 and TRBJ1-2; the D gene is possibly TRBD1 (5 bases). Germline lookup yields CDR1 DFQATT and CDR2 SNEGSKA (reference sequence). V lost 4 bases and J lost 8, with 14 bases in between. The CDR3 covers 12 residues. The chain's CDR3 is CSAIDSGKGYTF. The DNA for the CDR3 is TGCAGTGCTATTGACAGCGGTAAAGGCTACACCTTC.

This clonotype was observed many times. V and J are TRBV6-4 and TRBJ2-5; D call uncertain. In germline, CDR1 is MRHNA, CDR2 SNTAGT. This CDR3 is 13 amino acids long. V was clipped by 0 bases and J by 7 bases, with 9 bases between them. CDR3 residues: CASSDSERGTQYF. In DNA form, the CDR3 reads TGTGCCAGCAGTGACTCGGAGCGCGGGACCCAGTACTTC.

The chain links TRBV10-3 to TRBJ1-4; tentative D call: TRBD1 (5 bases). The CDR3 contains 14 residues. Trimming took 10 bases from V and 9 from J, leaving 21 bases between them. Germline V gives CDR1 ENHRY, CDR2 SYGVKD. For the CDR3, the DNA is TGTGCCACCGGGACGCAACGGATAATGAAAAAACTGTTTTTT. Translation gives CATGTQRIMKKLFF.

CDR3 nucleotide sequence: TGTGCCAGCAGTTACTCCGGGACAGGGGGCCGAGGCTATGGCTACACCTTC. It encodes CASSYSGTGGRGYGYTF. The chain combines TRBV6-5 with TRBJ1-2, with 12 bases matching TRBD1. The CDR3 is 17 residues long. Per the germline V gene, CDR1 is MNHEY and CDR2 is SVGAGI. Unmatched junction bases numbered 6, after V lost 0 bases and J lost 4 bases.

The genes are TRBV25-1 and TRBJ1-6; D gene ambiguous. CDR1 and CDR2 (germline): MGHDK, SYGVNS. Trimming removed 11 bases from V and 0 bases from J, with 8 bases in between. The CDR3 sequence is 13 residues long. The CDR3 is CAWSVSYNSPLHF. CDR3 sequence (DNA): TGTGCCTGGAGTGTCTCCTATAATTCACCCCTCCACTTT.

The chain is built from TRBV20-1 and TRBJ2-2; D not certain. From germline, CDR1 is DFQATT and CDR2 SNEGSKA (reference sequence). The CDR3 contains 11 residues. The V gene lost 5 bases and the J gene lost 7 bases, with 8 bases spanning the gap. CDR3 DNA: TGCAGTGCTTACGTTGTCGGGGAGCTGTTTTTT. Translation gives CSAYVVGELFF.

J is TRBJ1-6 and V is TRBV5-6, with D tentatively TRBD1 (5 bases). The CDR3 runs 18 residues. Looked up from germline, CDR1 is SGHDT and CDR2 is YYEEEE. With 7 bases removed from V and 0 bases from J, the gap between germline ends came to 20 bases. As DNA, the CDR3 is TGTGCCAGCTGGAGCCAGAGGGGCGCTAGCTCCTATAATTCACCCCTCCACTTT. It encodes CASWSQRGASSYNSPLHF.

The chain links TRBV6-2 or TRBV6-3 to TRBJ2-7, with unresolved D. Trimming pared 5 bases from V and 12 bases from J, leaving 11 bases between. This CDR3 region has 10 residues. Germline V CDR1 and CDR2: MNHEY, SVGEGT. CDR3 region: CASSPASRYF. CDR3 bases: TGTGCCAGCAGTCCCGCCTCAAGGTACTTC.

The chain combines TRBV10-3 with TRBJ2-7; TRBD1 agrees at 7 bases. The CDR3 consists of 13 residues. V trimming: 11 bases; J trimming: 0 bases; junction bases outside the gene matches: 7. Germline V gene lookup returns CDR1 ENHRY and CDR2 SYGVKD. The CDR3 DNA is TGTGCCCGACAGGGAGCGACCTCCTACGAGCAGTACTTC. Its translation is CARQGATSYEQYF.

The rearrangement uses TRBV7-9 and TRBJ2-2, with D perhaps TRBD1 (6 bases). V lost 1 base, J lost 2 bases, and 17 bases lay in between. Germline V gives CDR1 SEHNR, CDR2 FQNEAQ (reference sequence). CDR3 length: 18 amino acids. CDR3 loop: CASSLGSRQGLNTGELFF. The CDR3 nucleotides read TGTGCCAGCAGCTTAGGGTCTCGGCAGGGGCTTAACACCGGGGAGCTGTTTTTT.

This clonotype was detected many times. The chain carries TRBV20-1 and TRBJ1-6; 8 bases map to TRBD1. Germline assignment: CDR1 DFQATT and CDR2 SNEGSKA (reference sequence). V lost 6 bases, J lost 9 bases, and 7 bases stayed unmatched. The CDR3 has 13 residues. In nucleotides, the CDR3 is TGCAGTGCGGAGGGACAGGCTTCTTCACCCCTCCACTTT. It translates to CSAEGQASSPLHF.

J is TRBJ1-5 and V is TRBV24-1; 8 nucleotides match TRBD1. The CDR3 contains 15 residues. From germline, CDR1 is KGHDR and CDR2 SFDVKD. After removal of 11 bases from V and 2 bases from J, the junction contained 10 bases not matched to a gene. CDR3 sequence: CASGRQGFGNQPQHF. The DNA of the CDR3 is TGTGCCAGCGGGAGACAGGGGTTCGGCAATCAGCCCCAGCATTTT.

In this sample, this clonotype turned up many times. The V and J genes are TRBV29-1 and TRBJ2-7; D not resolved. This CDR3 contains 14 residues. V was cut by 2 bases and J by 2 bases, with 13 bases left in between. Looked up from germline, CDR1 is SQVTM and CDR2 is ANQGSEA. In nucleotides, the CDR3 is TGCAGCGTTGAAAAAAAGGGTAGCCCCTACGAGCAGTACTTC. It yields the protein CSVEKKGSPYEQYF.

The chain has TRBV10-3 and TRBJ1-4; 7 bases are shared with TRBD1. Trimming cost V 3 bases and J 8 bases; bases outside gene matches: 6. The CDR3 has 14 residues. Germline CDR1 and CDR2: ENHRY and SYGVKD. CDR3 sequence reads: CAISDPGGREKLFF. The DNA for the CDR3 is TGTGCCATCAGTGACCCAGGGGGAAGGGAAAAACTGTTTTTT.

This clonotype was recorded many times. The chain recombines TRBV19 with TRBJ1-5; TRBD1 matches at 10 bases. CDR3 size: 15 residues. Germline CDR1 reads LNHDA; CDR2 reads SQIVND (reference sequence). The V and J ends lost 6 bases and 7 bases, in that order; junction bases with no gene match: 9. The CDR3 reads CASSRVGTGDQPQHF. The CDR3 DNA follows: TGTGCCAGTAGCCGAGTTGGGACAGGGGACCAGCCCCAGCATTTT.

V is TRBV29-1 and J is TRBJ2-7; TRBD2 might be the D (6 bases). Germline CDR1 reads SQVTM; CDR2 reads ANQGSEA. V was cut by 3 bases and J by 2 bases, with 8 bases left in between. The CDR3 has 12 amino acids. The CDR3 DNA follows: TGCAGCGTTGATTCGGGGGCCTACGAGCAGTACTTC. Translated: CSVDSGAYEQYF.

This clonotype was observed many times. This chain connects TRBV9 to TRBJ1-1, with D possibly matching TRBD1 (6 bases). This CDR3 has 13 amino acids. V lost 4 bases, J lost 7 bases, and 14 bases lay in between. Germline-derived CDR1 and CDR2 are SGDLS and YYNGEE. CDR3 DNA sequence: TGTGCCAGCAGCCCGGACAGTTACAATGAAGCTTTCTTT. It specifies CASSPDSYNEAFF.

The chain recombines TRBV7-9 with TRBJ2-6; the D gene could be TRBD1 or TRBD2 (7 bases each). The germline gives CDR1 SEHNR, CDR2 FQNEAQ (reference sequence). Deletions cut 5 bases from V and 11 bases from J, with 16 bases between. The CDR3 has 14 residues. Here the CDR3 DNA reads TGTGCCAGCAGCGGGGGGGACAGAGCCTACGTCCTGACTTTC. It yields the protein CASSGGDRAYVLTF. Looking up the rest from reference TRBV7-9 and TRBJ2-6 gives the full variable domain: DTGVSQNPRHKITKRGQNVTFRCDPISEHNRLYWYRQTLGQGPEFLTYFQNEAQLEKSRLLSDRFSAERPKGSFSTLEIQRTEQGDSAMYLCASSGGDRAYVLTFGAGSRLTVL.

This clonotype was seen many times. V usage is TRBV4-1 and J usage is TRBJ1-2; 8 positions match TRBD1. This CDR3 spans 15 amino acids. CDR1 and CDR2 from the germline V gene are MGHRA and YSYEKL. V shed 1 base, J shed 5 bases, and the junction held 6 bases outside the gene matches. For the CDR3, the DNA is TGCGCCAGCAGCCAAGCGGACAGGGTCGAGTATGGCTACACCTTC. Protein: CASSQADRVEYGYTF.

In its sample, this clonotype was seen many times. This chain joins TRBV24-1 and TRBJ1-5; the match to TRBD1 covers 9 bases. This CDR3 is built from 13 residues. With 7 bases clipped from V and 5 bases from J, the junction kept 2 bases outside the gene matches. Germline V gene sequence: CDR1 KGHDR, CDR2 SFDVKD. The CDR3 DNA reads as TGTGCCACCAGGGGACAGGGCGATCAGCCCCAGCATTTT. Residues: CATRGQGDQPQHF.

A note on this clonotype: Mismatch with germline at one junction end may stem from a read error. This rearrangement joins TRBV24-1 to TRBJ2-7; TRBD1 matches 7 bases. Germline lookup yields CDR1 KGHDR and CDR2 SFDVKD. The CDR3 extends over 15 amino acids. This CDR3 is CTTSDPRQGNDEQYF. DNA of the CDR3: TGTACCACCAGTGACCCCCGACAGGGCAACGACGAGCAGTACTTC.

Note on this clonotype: A clone one base away is much larger, so this may be a read error. V and J are TRBV7-9 and TRBJ2-7; D perhaps matches TRBD1 (6 bases). CDR3 size: 13 residues. From germline, CDR1 is SEHNR and CDR2 FQNEAQ (reference sequence). As DNA, the CDR3 is TGTGCCAGCGGAAACAGGGATCGGGACGAGCAGTGCTTC. Translated, it gives CASGNRDRDEQCF.

A remark on this clonotype: One junction end disagrees with the germline gene, perhaps due to a read error. The chain joins TRBV2 to TRBJ1-5; D is perhaps TRBD1 (6 bases). The CDR3 spans 13 residues. Germline assignment: CDR1 SNHLY and CDR2 FYNNEI. The CDR3: CASSEGAYQLQHF. The CDR3 coding sequence is TGTGCCAGCAGTGAGGGGGCCTATCAGCTCCAGCATTTT. The whole variable domain, remainder taken from reference TRBV2 and TRBJ1-5, is EPEVTQTPSHQVTQMGQEVILRCVPISNHLYFYWYRQILGQKVEFLVSFYNNEISEKSEIFDDQFSVERPDGSNFTLKIRSTKLEDSAMYFCASSEGAYQLQHFGDGTRLSIL.

In its sample, this clonotype was seen a few times. The rearrangement joins TRBV7-9 to TRBJ2-2, with 7 bases identical to TRBD2. V was pared by 5 bases and J by 4 bases, with 10 bases of the junction left unmatched. This CDR3 spans 16 amino acids. CDR1 is SEHNR and CDR2 is FQNEAQ in the germline V gene (reference sequence). This CDR3 is CASSQTFSSGTGELFF. The DNA for the CDR3 is TGTGCCAGCAGCCAAACCTTTTCTAGCGGCACCGGGGAGCTGTTTTTT.